The rows below give T cell receptor beta chains drawn from one sample of a study of cytomegalovirus exposure and HLA in healthy donors. The repertoire was sequenced with immunoSEQ multiplex PCR; TCRdb's copy has only in-frame clones and lacks some. The table shows more than 130,000 clones, with 60% to 85% occurring only once. Sequencing was carried out using PBMCs. These receptors all come from a male donor in good health and CMV-seronegative. Both conserved end residues are part of each CDR3. The order of the fields is V gene, clone size, J gene, D gene, CDR3 DNA, CDR3 protein. The D gene is left open where the match is weak. Size is omitted from some rows. Given values are once, few, many or a class for expanded clones.

>TRBV19|NA|TRBJ1-2|NA
TGTGCCACAACTCCATCCAAGAGCTATGGCTACACCTTC
CATTPSKSYGYTF
>TRBV6-6|NA|TRBJ1-1|NA
TGTGCCAGCAGTCTCCCCCGTGGAGGAGACACTGAAGCTTTCTTT
CASSLPRGGDTEAFF
>TRBV6-4|few|TRBJ2-3|TRBD2
TGTGCCAGCAGTTCTAGCGGGGGGGCTACGGATACGCAGTATTTT
CASSSSGGATDTQYF
>TRBV27|NA|TRBJ2-2|NA
TGTGCCAGCAGTTTAGGCAGGCGTACCGGGGAGCTGTTTTTT
CASSLGRRTGELFF
>TRBV5-6|NA|TRBJ2-5|NA
TGTGCCAGCAGTTACAAGGAGACCCAGTACTTC
CASSYKETQYF
>TRBV10-3|NA|TRBJ1-6|TRBD1
TGTGCCATCAGTGACGGACAGGGGGGTTCACCCCTCCACTTT
CAISDGQGGSPLHF
>TRBV9|NA|TRBJ2-7|TRBD1
TGTGCCAGCAGCGCCGGGACAGCCGAGCAGTACTTC
CASSAGTAEQYF
>TRBV14|NA|TRBJ2-5|TRBD2
TGTGCCAGCAGCCAAAGCGGGGGGCCCTGGGCCGAGACCCAGTACTTC
CASSQSGGPWAETQYF
>TRBV7-9|NA|TRBJ1-1|TRBD1
TGTGCCAGCAGCCCGGGACAGTCGAACACTGAAGCTTTCTTT
CASSPGQSNTEAFF
>TRBV5-6|few|TRBJ1-5|NA
TGTGCCAGCAGCTTGTGGGGGGGAGGTGGCAATCAGCCCCAGCATTTT
CASSLWGGGGNQPQHF
>TRBV30|NA|TRBJ1-1|NA
TGTGCCTGGAGTACGGGGGGCGCTATCGCTGAAGCTTTCTTT
CAWSTGGAIAEAFF
>TRBV5-1|NA|TRBJ1-4|NA
TGCGCCAGCAGCTTGGGTACAACTAATGAAAAACTGTTTTTT
CASSLGTTNEKLFF
>TRBV10-3|few|TRBJ2-6|NA
TGTGCCATCAGCTCAACTGCTAACTCTGGGGCCAACGTCCTGACTTTC
CAISSTANSGANVLTF
>TRBV4-2|NA|TRBJ1-2|TRBD1
TGTGCCAGCAGCCAACCGGGACAGGATTTCTATGGCTACACCTTC
CASSQPGQDFYGYTF
>TRBV6-5|NA|TRBJ2-2|NA
TGTGCCAGCAGTTACTCTAACGGAGCGAACACCGGGGAGCTGTTTTTT
CASSYSNGANTGELFF
>TRBV5-1|NA|TRBJ2-6|NA
TGCGCCAGCAGCCGAGGAGGGAGCTCTGGGGCCAACGTCCTGACTTTC
CASSRGGSSGANVLTF
>TRBV7-9|NA|TRBJ2-5|TRBD1
TGTGCCAGCAGCTTAGCTGGGACAGGGACCACTATGGCAGAGACCCAGTACTTC
CASSLAGTGTTMAETQYF
>TRBV9|few|TRBJ2-7|TRBD1
TGTGCCAGCACCACAGGGGTGGATGGCTACGAGCAGTACTTC
CASTTGVDGYEQYF
>TRBV5-6|NA|TRBJ2-5|TRBD1
TGTGCCAGCAGCCCAAGGACAGGGGGCGCGTGGGAGACCCAGTACTTC
CASSPRTGGAWETQYF
>TRBV11-3|NA|TRBJ2-1|NA
TGTGCCAGCAGCTTAGGGGGAGAGGCTGAGCAGTTCTTC
CASSLGGEAEQFF
>TRBV10-2|NA|TRBJ2-1|NA
TGCGCCAGCACGGGCGGGATGGTGAATGAGCAGTTCTTC
CASTGGMVNEQFF
>TRBV5-1|NA|TRBJ2-5|NA
TGCGCCAGCAGCACGCAGGGGTGGGAGACCCAGTACTTC
CASSTQGWETQYF
>TRBV29-1|NA|TRBJ1-1|NA
TGCAGCTTTTTAAAGACAGTCAACACTGAAGCTTTCTTT
CSFLKTVNTEAFF
>TRBV10-3|NA|TRBJ2-7|TRBD1
TGTGCCATCAGTGAGTCGGGACAGGGTACCTACGAGCAGTACTTC
CAISESGQGTYEQYF
>TRBV30|NA|TRBJ1-5|TRBD1
TGTGCCTGGAGTCCTGGACAGGGGGCCCAGCCCCAGCATTTT
CAWSPGQGAQPQHF
>TRBV4-1|few|TRBJ2-7|NA
TGCGCCAGCAGCCCGCAACTGCAGGGGTACGAGCAGTACTTC
CASSPQLQGYEQYF
>TRBV19|NA|TRBJ2-7|NA
TGTGCCAGTAGGAGGACTGCTACCTACGAGCAGTACTTC
CASRRTATYEQYF
>TRBV7-7|NA|TRBJ2-7|NA
TGTGCTAGCAGCCCCAGTCGGTGCTTTGGACAAACCTGCTACGAGCAGTACTTC
CASSPSRCFGQTCYEQYF
>TRBV5-6|once|TRBJ1-2|TRBD1
TGTGCCAGCAGCTTCTTCGGACAGGCCGTAAGGCGAGGCTACACCTTC
CASSFFGQAVRRGYTF
>TRBV5-8|NA|TRBJ2-1|TRBD1
TGTGCCAGCAGCTTCATGGGACAGGGGATAGGTGAGCAGTTCTTC
CASSFMGQGIGEQFF
>TRBV9|NA|TRBJ1-6|TRBD1
TGTGCCAGCAGCGCGGGACAGGGAAATTTACCCCTCCACTTT
CASSAGQGNLPLHF
>TRBV12-5|NA|TRBJ1-1|TRBD1
TGTGCTAGTGGACGGACAGGCGAAGCTTTCTTT
CASGRTGEAFF
>TRBV5-1|NA|TRBJ2-7|TRBD2
TGCGCCAGCAGCTTCGGGCTAGCGGGGGACTACGAGCAGTACTTC
CASSFGLAGDYEQYF
>TRBV5-4|NA|TRBJ2-2|NA
TGTGCCAGCAGCTGGGAGAGCGGGGAGCTGTTTTTT
CASSWESGELFF
>TRBV6-5|NA|TRBJ1-1|TRBD1
TGTGCCAGCAGTCGGGACAGGGGGAACACTGAAGCTTTCTTT
CASSRDRGNTEAFF
>TRBV5-1|NA|TRBJ1-1|NA
TGCGCCAGCAGCTTTGATTCGGGGGGGCTTTTGTCTGAAGCTTTCTTT
CASSFDSGGLLSEAFF
>TRBV30|NA|TRBJ2-7|NA
TGTGCCTGGGACAGGGAGGCCTACGAGCAGTACTTC
CAWDREAYEQYF
>TRBV2|NA|TRBJ1-1|NA
TGTGCCAGCAGACAGGGTCTGAACACTGAAGCTTTCTTT
CASRQGLNTEAFF
>TRBV4-2|NA|TRBJ2-2|NA
TGTGCCAGCAGCCGAGAGGAAGAGGACACCGGGGAGCTGTTTTTT
CASSREEEDTGELFF
>TRBV6-5|NA|TRBJ2-7|TRBD1
TGTGCCAGCAGGCCCGGGACAGGGCTTTACGAGCAGTACTTC
CASRPGTGLYEQYF
>TRBV5-1|NA|TRBJ1-4|NA
TGCCCCAGCAGCTCCGGGGGAACAACTAATGAAAAACTGTTTTTT
CPSSSGGTTNEKLFF
>TRBV6-6|NA|TRBJ2-7|NA
TGTGCCAGCAGTTATCTAGGCCCTCCCTACGAGCAGTACTTC
CASSYLGPPYEQYF
>TRBV27|NA|TRBJ2-5|TRBD2
TGTGCCAGCAGTTATACGGGGGGGCGAGAGACCCAGTACTTC
CASSYTGGRETQYF
>TRBV7-2|NA|TRBJ2-7|TRBD1
TGTGCCAGCAGCGCTACGGGACAGACCTCCTACGAGCAGTACTTC
CASSATGQTSYEQYF
>TRBV4-1|NA|TRBJ2-7|TRBD1
TGCGCCAGCAGCGCGCGGGACAGGGCTTCCTACGAGCAGTACTTC
CASSARDRASYEQYF
>TRBV11-2|few|TRBJ2-7|TRBD2
TGTGCCAGCAGCTTTAGCGGGAGTGGCTACGAGCAGTACTTC
CASSFSGSGYEQYF
>TRBV29-1|few|TRBJ1-1|NA
TGCAGCGGGCGACAGAGGAACACTGAAGCTTTCTTT
CSGRQRNTEAFF
>TRBV7-2|NA|TRBJ2-5|TRBD1
TGTGCCAGCAGCATGGGACAGTTTCAAGAGACCCAGTACTTC
CASSMGQFQETQYF
>TRBV18|NA|TRBJ1-1|TRBD1
TGTGCCAGCTCGCCGCTGACAGGGGCCACTGAAGCTTTCTTT
CASSPLTGATEAFF
>TRBV7-9|NA|TRBJ1-5|NA
TGTTCCAGCAGCTATGGACAGACCAATCAGCCCCAGCATTTT
CSSSYGQTNQPQHF
>TRBV4-1|once|TRBJ1-3|TRBD1
TGCGCCAGCAGCCAAGAGACAGGGTTCTCTGGAAACACCATATATTTT
CASSQETGFSGNTIYF
>TRBV5-5|NA|TRBJ1-1|NA
TGTGCCAGCAAGGGGAGGAGGATGAACACTGAAGCTTTCTTT
CASKGRRMNTEAFF
>TRBV6-6|NA|TRBJ2-1|NA
TGTGCCAGCAGTTCCCATGAGGGCCTCTCCTACAATGAGCAGTTCTTC
CASSSHEGLSYNEQFF
>TRBV19|NA|TRBJ1-4|NA
TGTGCCAGTAGTAGCACAGGCCGGCCCTGGGAAAAACTGTTTTTT
CASSSTGRPWEKLFF
>TRBV25-1|NA|TRBJ1-6|TRBD1
TGTGCCAGCAGTGGGGCAGGGGGCGGTGATGGACCCCTCCACTTT
CASSGAGGGDGPLHF
>TRBV9|few|TRBJ1-5|NA
TGTGCCAGCAGCGCGACTCTTAATAGCAATCAGCCCCAGCATTTT
CASSATLNSNQPQHF
>TRBV5-4|once|TRBJ1-2|TRBD1
TGTGCCAGCAGTCTTCCAGGGGGCGACTATGGCTACACCTTC
CASSLPGGDYGYTF
>TRBV30|NA|TRBJ2-2|NA
TGTGCCTGCGGGGGAACAACCACCGGGGAGCTGTTTTTT
CACGGTTTGELFF
>TRBV29-1|NA|TRBJ1-1|NA
TGCAGCGAGCAAACAACAGAATCTTACACTGAAGCTTTCTTT
CSEQTTESYTEAFF
>TRBV6-4|NA|TRBJ2-1|NA
TGTGCCAGCAGCTACGTAGCGGACCCCTCCTACAATGAGCAGTTCTTC
CASSYVADPSYNEQFF